These T cell receptor beta chains were read from a single sample in a study of regulatory T cells in long-lasting Graves disease. TCRdb processed the multiplex PCR reads anew with MiXCR; each CDR3 protein has one entry. The sample lists 310,000 or so distinct CDR3 sequences; 22% were seen once. The specimen comprised peripheral blood mononuclear cells (PBMCs), sampled when the disease was refractory, from a patient treated with antithyroid drugs. Receptor source: a female donor with Graves disease. Each CDR3 is given with its conserved first and last residue. D genes are given only for firm matches. Expanded clones get a size class; other rows say once, few or many, or leave the size out.

v_call: TRBV20-1; j_call: TRBJ1-5; clone_size: few; d_call: NA; cdr3_nt: TGCAGTGCCGGGGCCCCAGGCCTCAATCAGCCCCAGCATTTT; cdr3_aa: CSAGAPGLNQPQHF
v_call: TRBV11-2; j_call: TRBJ1-4; clone_size: NA; d_call: NA; cdr3_nt: TGTGCCAGCAGCTCGACTGCAGAGGGGGAAAAACTGTTTTTT; cdr3_aa: CASSSTAEGEKLFF
v_call: TRBV13; j_call: TRBJ2-2; clone_size: NA; d_call: NA; cdr3_nt: TGTGCCAGCAGCTTAGAGGGTGGCGACAACACCGGGGAGCTGTTTTTT; cdr3_aa: CASSLEGGDNTGELFF
v_call: TRBV6-5; j_call: TRBJ2-5; clone_size: many; d_call: NA; cdr3_nt: TGTGCCAGCAGTTCCACCAGGCCCCGTGGGGAGACCCAGTACTTC; cdr3_aa: CASSSTRPRGETQYF
v_call: TRBV12-5; j_call: TRBJ2-7; clone_size: NA; d_call: NA; cdr3_nt: TGTGCTAGTGGTTTGGTACTTGAGGGTTCCATCTACGAGCAGTACTTC; cdr3_aa: CASGLVLEGSIYEQYF
v_call: TRBV7-2; j_call: TRBJ1-1; clone_size: NA; d_call: NA; cdr3_nt: TGTGCCAGCAGACCAGACCGAGAGAACACTGAAGCTTTCTTT; cdr3_aa: CASRPDRENTEAFF
v_call: TRBV5-5; j_call: TRBJ1-1; clone_size: many; d_call: NA; cdr3_nt: TGTGCCAGCAGCTTGGTCGGGCCTGCGAACACTGAAGCTTTCTTT; cdr3_aa: CASSLVGPANTEAFF
v_call: TRBV7-3; j_call: TRBJ2-2; clone_size: few; d_call: NA; cdr3_nt: TGTGCCAGCAGCTTACCCCTCGGGACTAACACCGGGGAGCTGTTTTTT; cdr3_aa: CASSLPLGTNTGELFF
v_call: TRBV20-1; j_call: TRBJ1-2; clone_size: few; d_call: NA; cdr3_nt: TGCAGTGCTGACCCTCTCAGGGGAAACTATGGCTACACCTTC; cdr3_aa: CSADPLRGNYGYTF
v_call: TRBV5-1; j_call: TRBJ1-1; clone_size: few; d_call: NA; cdr3_nt: TGCGCCAGCAGCCCCCAGACGGGACGGGGAACTGAAGCTTTCTTT; cdr3_aa: CASSPQTGRGTEAFF
v_call: TRBV7-9; j_call: TRBJ1-1; clone_size: many; d_call: TRBD1; cdr3_nt: TGTGCCAGCAGGTGGTACAGGGGTGGGACTGAAGCTTTCTTT; cdr3_aa: CASRWYRGGTEAFF
v_call: TRBV29-1; j_call: TRBJ2-7; clone_size: few; d_call: NA; cdr3_nt: TGCAGCGTTGAAGAGGGCTACGAGCAGTACTTC; cdr3_aa: CSVEEGYEQYF
v_call: TRBV5-5; j_call: TRBJ2-1; clone_size: NA; d_call: NA; cdr3_nt: TGTGCCAGCAGCTTGGCCCGCGGGACCACCTCCTACAATGAGCAGTTCTTC; cdr3_aa: CASSLARGTTSYNEQFF
v_call: TRBV29-1; j_call: TRBJ2-5; clone_size: many; d_call: NA; cdr3_nt: TGCAGCGTTGGGACAGACGACCAGTACCAAGAGACCCAGTACTTC; cdr3_aa: CSVGTDDQYQETQYF
v_call: TRBV7-8; j_call: TRBJ1-4; clone_size: NA; d_call: NA; cdr3_nt: TGTGCCAGCAGCTTAGGTCAGGGCATAAGTGGTTATGAAAAACTGTTTTTT; cdr3_aa: CASSLGQGISGYEKLFF
v_call: TRBV7-8; j_call: TRBJ2-1; clone_size: few; d_call: NA; cdr3_nt: TGTGCCAGCAGCTTGAGGGGGGGCACTTCGGGGTACAATGAGCAGTTCTTC; cdr3_aa: CASSLRGGTSGYNEQFF
v_call: TRBV7-9; j_call: TRBJ1-2; clone_size: NA; d_call: NA; cdr3_nt: TGTGCCAGCAGCTTAGCGGCTGGGTTCGGCTATGGCTACACCTTC; cdr3_aa: CASSLAAGFGYGYTF
v_call: TRBV3-1; j_call: TRBJ1-2; clone_size: NA; d_call: TRBD1; cdr3_nt: TGTGCCAGCAGCCCTGGGACAGGGAGTGGCAACACCTTC; cdr3_aa: CASSPGTGSGNTF
v_call: TRBV20-1; j_call: TRBJ2-5; clone_size: many; d_call: NA; cdr3_nt: TGCAGTGCTAGAGACCTAGGACCTTGGGAGACCCAGTACTTC; cdr3_aa: CSARDLGPWETQYF
v_call: TRBV2; j_call: TRBJ1-4; clone_size: NA; d_call: NA; cdr3_nt: TGTGCCAGCAGTCGGGAGGGAAAACTGTTTTTT; cdr3_aa: CASSREGKLFF
v_call: TRBV2; j_call: TRBJ2-2; clone_size: many; d_call: NA; cdr3_nt: TGTGCCAGCAGACGACTTAACTCCGGGACTCTTAACACCGGGGAGCTGTTTTTT; cdr3_aa: CASRRLNSGTLNTGELFF
v_call: TRBV5-1; j_call: TRBJ2-6; clone_size: many; d_call: NA; cdr3_nt: TGCGCCAGCAGCTTGGAGGCCACAGGACCCGGGGCCAACGTCCTGACTTTC; cdr3_aa: CASSLEATGPGANVLTF
v_call: TRBV11-2; j_call: TRBJ2-4; clone_size: many; d_call: NA; cdr3_nt: TGTGCCAGCAGCTACGGCCCCAAGGGCGTTCAGTACTTC; cdr3_aa: CASSYGPKGVQYF